This T cell receptor beta chain was captured in a study of T cell responses to AZD1222 COVID-19 vaccine. The CDR3 totals 18 residues. Germline CDR1 reads MNHEY; CDR2 reads SMNVEV (reference sequence). Trimming left V 8 bases short and J 0 bases short, with 20 bases between. Measured with immunoSEQ multiplex PCR; TCRdb has only the in-frame clones, and not every one. The table has about 68,000 clones, roughly 85% seen once. This sequence joins TRBV27 and TRBJ2-6; maybe TRBD2 (6 bases). Sequencing used peripheral blood, obtained on day 0 of AZD1222 vaccination. The origin of this receptor is an adult in good health. DNA for the CDR3: TGTGCCAGCGGCGCCCTTCTAGCGCGAAGCTCTGGGGCCAACGTCCTGACTTTC. Translation: CASGALLARSSGANVLTF.